This TCR beta chain was obtained from a study of T cell responses to AZD1222 COVID-19 vaccine. General study results and limits: Distributed over spike, vaccine-associated CD4 TCRs predominated at 160-218 and 743-854.

The CDR3 length is 13 residues. With 5 bases removed from V and 14 bases from J, the gap between germline ends came to 21 bases. Germline lookup yields CDR1 SGHNT and CDR2 YENEEA. Data came from immunoSEQ multiplex PCR; TCRdb stores just in-frame clones and leaves some out. The repertoire holds some 180,000 clones, approximately 91% seen once, with around 1.6% in the top ten. A remark on this clone: Its antigen is unknown.

This sequence originates from an adult who received the AZD1222 COVID-19 vaccine. The chain has TRBV11-3 and TRBJ1-2; weak D call: TRBD1 (5 bases). The sample here was peripheral blood, taken 28 days after the second AZD1222 dose. The CDR3 protein is CASSPGEGGPRTF. Here the CDR3 DNA reads TGTGCCAGCAGCCCGGGGGAAGGTGGGCCCCGTACCTTC.